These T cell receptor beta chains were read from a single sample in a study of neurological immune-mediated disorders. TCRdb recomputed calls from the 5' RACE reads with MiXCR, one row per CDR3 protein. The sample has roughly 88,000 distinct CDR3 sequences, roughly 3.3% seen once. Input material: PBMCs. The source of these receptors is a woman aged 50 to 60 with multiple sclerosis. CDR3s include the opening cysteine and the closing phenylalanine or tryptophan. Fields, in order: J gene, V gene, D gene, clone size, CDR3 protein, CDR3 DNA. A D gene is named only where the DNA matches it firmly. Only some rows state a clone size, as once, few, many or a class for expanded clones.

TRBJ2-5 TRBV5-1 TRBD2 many CASSSGLAGAYQETQYF TGCGCCAGCAGCTCGGGACTAGCGGGGGCCTACCAAGAGACCCAGTACTTC
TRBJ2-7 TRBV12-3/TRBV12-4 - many CASSLELGGYEQYF TGTGCCAGCAGTTTGGAGCTCGGGGGTTACGAGCAGTACTTC
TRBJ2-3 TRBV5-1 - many CASSQQGLTDTQYF TGCGCCAGCAGCCAACAGGGTCTTACAGATACGCAGTATTTT
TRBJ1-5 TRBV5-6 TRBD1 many CASSPKGAGSNQPQHF TGTGCCAGCAGTCCGAAGGGGGCGGGTAGCAATCAGCCCCAGCATTTT
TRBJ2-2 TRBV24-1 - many CATSDTYYANTGELFF TGTGCCACCTCTGACACATACTACGCGAACACCGGGGAGCTGTTTTTT
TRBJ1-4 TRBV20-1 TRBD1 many CSARDGTGDYGKLFF TGCAGTGCTAGAGATGGGACAGGGGATTACGGAAAACTGTTTTTT
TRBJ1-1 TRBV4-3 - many CASSQDRLAEAFF TGCGCCAGCAGCCAAGATCGGCTCGCTGAAGCTTTCTTT
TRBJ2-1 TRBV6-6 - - CASSHVGKGVNEQFF TGTGCCAGCAGCCACGTAGGGAAGGGGGTCAATGAGCAGTTCTTC
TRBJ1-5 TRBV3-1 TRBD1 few CASSQAGTGGNQPQHF TGTGCCAGCAGCCAAGCTGGGACAGGGGGCAATCAGCCCCAGCATTTT
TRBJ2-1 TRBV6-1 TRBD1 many CASGRDREGNEQFF TGTGCCAGCGGCCGGGACAGGGAAGGTAATGAGCAGTTCTTC
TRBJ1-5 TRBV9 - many CASSRGGGNQPQHF TGTGCCAGCAGCCGTGGCGGGGGCAATCAGCCCCAGCATTTT
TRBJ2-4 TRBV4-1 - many CASRPEGGDGGHIQYF TGCGCCAGCAGACCCGAAGGGGGAGATGGAGGACACATTCAGTACTTC
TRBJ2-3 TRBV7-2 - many CASSPNRAGASTDTQYF TGTGCCAGCAGCCCGAACCGGGCGGGGGCTAGCACAGATACGCAGTATTTT
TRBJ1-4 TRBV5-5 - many CASSLGPPFNEKLFF TGTGCCAGCAGCCTGGGACCGCCGTTTAATGAAAAACTGTTTTTT
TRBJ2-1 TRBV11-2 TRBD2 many CASRIPIAGGSNEQFF TGTGCCAGCAGGATCCCAATAGCGGGGGGCTCCAATGAGCAGTTCTTC
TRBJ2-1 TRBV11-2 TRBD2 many CASSFRGSGGIYNEQFF TGTGCCAGCAGCTTTCGCGGTAGCGGGGGGATCTACAATGAGCAGTTCTTC
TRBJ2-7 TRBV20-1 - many CSARDRTNYEQYF TGCAGTGCTAGAGATAGGACAAACTACGAGCAGTACTTC
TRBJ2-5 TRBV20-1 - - CSARPFLDGTLETQYF TGCAGTGCTAGACCTTTCCTGGACGGGACCTTGGAGACCCAGTACTTC
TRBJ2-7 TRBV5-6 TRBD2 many CASSPGGLAGSYEQYF TGTGCCAGCAGCCCGGGAGGGCTAGCGGGTTCCTACGAGCAGTACTTC
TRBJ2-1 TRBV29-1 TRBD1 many CSTGQGSSYNEQFF TGCAGCACAGGACAGGGGAGCTCCTACAATGAGCAGTTCTTC
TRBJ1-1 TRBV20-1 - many CSARDGGGRGMNTEAFF TGCAGTGCTAGAGATGGTGGGGGCCGAGGCATGAACACTGAAGCTTTCTTT
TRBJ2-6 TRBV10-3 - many CAISGPRGVSSGANVLTF TGTGCCATCAGTGGGCCAAGGGGGGTCTCCTCTGGGGCCAACGTCCTGACTTTC
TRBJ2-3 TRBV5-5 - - CASSLEGMDTQYF TGTGCCAGCAGCTTGGAGGGAATGGATACGCAGTATTTT
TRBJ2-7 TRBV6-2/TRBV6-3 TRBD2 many CASRTSGNYEQYF TGTGCCAGCAGAACTAGCGGAAACTACGAGCAGTACTTC
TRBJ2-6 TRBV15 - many CATSREDDGANVLTF TGTGCCACCAGCAGAGAAGATGACGGGGCCAACGTCCTGACTTTC
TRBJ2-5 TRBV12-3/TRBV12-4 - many CASSLQSSGETQYF TGTGCCAGCAGTCTTCAGAGTTCCGGCGAGACCCAGTACTTC
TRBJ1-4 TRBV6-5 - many CASRRKGLAGEKLFF TGTGCCAGCAGGCGGAAAGGTCTGGCAGGGGAAAAACTGTTTTTT
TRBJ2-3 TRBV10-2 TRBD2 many CASRGLADGTDTQYF TGCGCCAGCAGGGGACTAGCGGATGGCACAGATACGCAGTATTTT
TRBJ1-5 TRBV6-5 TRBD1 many CASSSDRGNQPQHF TGTGCCAGCAGCTCAGACAGGGGAAACCAGCCCCAGCATTTT
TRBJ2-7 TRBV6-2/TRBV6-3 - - CASSETAAYEQYF TGTGCCAGCAGTGAAACCGCGGCCTACGAGCAGTACTTC
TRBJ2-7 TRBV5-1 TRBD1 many CASSLVGQANEQYF TGCGCCAGCAGCTTGGTGGGACAGGCAAACGAGCAGTACTTC
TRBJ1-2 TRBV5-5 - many CASSLALELWGYGYTF TGTGCCAGCAGCTTGGCTCTGGAACTTTGGGGTTATGGCTACACCTTC
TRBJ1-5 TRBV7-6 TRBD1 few CASSRDRAKTQNF TGTGCCAGCAGCCGGGACAGGGCTAAGACCCAGAATTTT
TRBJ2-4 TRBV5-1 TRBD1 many CASSMQTGTKNIQYF TGCGCCAGCAGCATGCAGACAGGGACCAAAAACATTCAGTACTTC
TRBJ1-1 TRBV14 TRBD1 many CASSQARTGEAFF TGTGCCAGCAGCCAAGCACGGACAGGTGAAGCTTTCTTT
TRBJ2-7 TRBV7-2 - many CASSPGRPYEQYF TGTGCCAGCAGCCCTGGGCGCCCCTACGAGCAGTACTTC
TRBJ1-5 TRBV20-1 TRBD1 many CSASNRGKGNQPQHF TGCAGTGCCAGTAACAGGGGGAAGGGAAATCAGCCCCAGCATTTT
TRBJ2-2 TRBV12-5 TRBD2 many CASGSSGTITGELFF TGTGCTAGTGGTTCTAGCGGGACAATCACCGGGGAGCTGTTTTTT
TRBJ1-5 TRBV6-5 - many CASSYSKGLDQPQHF TGTGCCAGCAGTTACTCCAAAGGCCTTGATCAGCCCCAGCATTTT
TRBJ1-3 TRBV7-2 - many CASSPGGGNTIYF TGTGCCAGCAGCCCGGGTGGGGGAAACACCATATATTTT
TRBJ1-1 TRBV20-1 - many CSARRSAGDTEAFF TGCAGTGCTAGGAGGTCTGCAGGGGACACTGAAGCTTTCTTT
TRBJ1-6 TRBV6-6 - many CASTDHSPLHF TGTGCCAGCACCGACCATTCACCCCTCCACTTT
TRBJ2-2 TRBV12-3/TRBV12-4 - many CASSPHRDPGELFF TGTGCCAGCAGTCCGCACAGGGACCCCGGGGAGCTGTTTTTT
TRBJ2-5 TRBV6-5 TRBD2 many CASSYSAGETQYF TGTGCCAGCAGTTACTCAGCGGGGGAGACCCAGTACTTC
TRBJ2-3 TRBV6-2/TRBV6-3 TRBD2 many CASTKLAGPTDTQYF TGTGCCAGCACCAAACTAGCGGGGCCCACAGATACGCAGTATTTT
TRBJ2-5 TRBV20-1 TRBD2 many CSASDPETSVWDQYF TGCAGTGCTAGTGACCCCGAGACTAGCGTTTGGGACCAGTACTTC
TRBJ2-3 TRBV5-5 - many CASSLDVWGTGTDTQYF TGTGCCAGCAGCTTGGATGTTTGGGGGACGGGGACAGATACGCAGTATTTT
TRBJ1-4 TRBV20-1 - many CSASFGNNEKLFF TGCAGTGCTTCGTTCGGGAATAATGAAAAACTGTTTTTT
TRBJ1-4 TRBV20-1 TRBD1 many CSASRQGREKLFF TGCAGTGCTAGTCGACAGGGTAGGGAAAAACTGTTTTTT
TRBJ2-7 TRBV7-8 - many CASSLVRGQSYEQYF TGTGCCAGCAGCTTAGTGCGGGGGCAGTCCTACGAGCAGTACTTC
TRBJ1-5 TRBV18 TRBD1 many CASSPAWAGQGGQPQHF TGTGCCAGCTCACCCGCATGGGCGGGACAGGGTGGTCAGCCCCAGCATTTT
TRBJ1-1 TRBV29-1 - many CSGSVVANSEAFF TGCAGCGGCTCGGTGGTGGCGAACTCTGAAGCTTTCTTT
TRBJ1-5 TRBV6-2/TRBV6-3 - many CASSWGANQPQHF TGTGCCAGCTCCTGGGGGGCAAATCAGCCCCAGCATTTT